This record looks at one T cell receptor (beta chain) sequence and its context. Sequencing was performed with immunoSEQ multiplex PCR; in TCRdb, only in-frame clones are kept and a portion is missing. The repertoire consists of some 490,000 clones, with more than 85% occurring once and the leading ten covering around 7.9%. The sample belongs to a study of blood T cell repertoires in COVID-19. Looking at the study overall: Collection of acute and convalescent COVID-19 samples took place in the United States, Italy and Spain.

V lost 3 bases and J 5 bases, leaving 13 bases between the germline ends. This CDR3 spans 15 amino acids. Germline V lookup: CDR1 LNHDA, CDR2 SQIVND (reference sequence). Sequences were obtained from PBMCs or T cells enriched from blood (not recorded which). This chain uses TRBV19 with TRBJ2-2, with D tentatively TRBD2 (6 bases). This TCR was sampled from a woman aged 55-69 years who had recovered from COVID-19. CDR3 coding DNA: TGTGCCAGTAGTATGTTGGGGGGATCAACCGGGGAGCTGTTTTTT. Translating it yields CASSMLGGSTGELFF. The full variable domain, rest sourced from reference TRBV19 and TRBJ2-2, is DGGITQSPKYLFRKEGQNVTLSCEQNLNHDAMYWYRQDPGQGLRLIYYSQIVNDFQKGDIAEGYSVSREKKESFPLTVTSAQKNPTAFYLCASSMLGGSTGELFFGEGSRLTVL.